Each of the 3 T cell receptor beta chains below was sequenced from the same sample in a study of blood T cells in healthy people across ages. The second PCR ran roughly 7 to 11 cycles with a sample-barcoded 5' primer and J-beta primers. TCRdb called the 5' RACE reads again in MiXCR, with one record for every CDR3 protein. Of about 730,000 distinct CDR3 sequences detected, approximately 43% appear once; the ten largest clones hold around a fifth. Sequences were obtained from blood. These receptors all come from a woman aged 60-70 years in good health.

This clonotype has a count of ten or more. This chain links TRBV29-1 with TRBJ2-5; 7 nucleotides agree with TRBD1. Germline CDR1 SQVTM, CDR2 ANQGSEA. V lost 6 bases to trimming and J lost 11 bases; unmatched junction nucleotides: 9. This CDR3 spans 11 amino acids. The CDR3 coding sequence is TGCAGCGTGGAAAGACAGGGAAGGCAGTACTTC. The encoded protein is CSVERQGRQYF.

The V and J genes are TRBV3-1 and TRBJ1-1; D remains ambiguous. Germline CDR1 reads LGHDT; CDR2 reads YNNKEL (reference sequence). The CDR3 spans 11 residues. The V end was cut by 5 bases, the J end by 3 bases, with 4 bases between. The CDR3 loop is CASSKYTEAFF. DNA of the CDR3: TGTGCCAGCAGCAAATACACTGAAGCTTTCTTT. Complete variable domain (other parts from reference TRBV3-1 and TRBJ1-1): DTAVSQTPKYLVTQMGNDKSIKCEQNLGHDTMYWYKQDSKKFLKIMFSYNNKELIINETVPNRFSPKSPDKAHLNLHINSLELGDSAVYFCASSKYTEAFFGQGTRLTVV.

In DNA, the CDR3 is TGTGCCAGCTCACTGACGGGACAGGGGGCCAATGAGCAGTTCTTC. Amino acids: CASSLTGQGANEQFF. This rearrangement joins TRBV18 to TRBJ2-1; 12 bases are a match to TRBD1. The germline V gene encodes CDR1 KGHSH and CDR2 LQKENI. The CDR3 contains 15 residues. The junction had 4 bases not matched to a gene; V was cut back by 4 bases and J by 6 bases.